These 20 T cell receptor beta chains originate from one sample sequenced in a study of T cell clusters in autoimmune cytopenias. TRB rearrangements were amplified by touch-down multiplex PCR with mixed TRB-A/B primers. TCRdb reworked the multiplex PCR reads into one entry per CDR3 protein, no DNA. Found here are about 1,000 distinct CDR3 sequences; the top ten clones hold approximately 32%. Roughly 40,000 genome equivalents of blood DNA were amplified for TRB. Sequencing was done on a sample of peripheral blood. The origin of the receptors is a human donor with an autoimmune cytopenia or autoimmune hepatitis (not recorded which).

Judged by frequency, this clonotype is large. The chain recombines TRBV6-6 with TRBJ2-7; the TCRdb D gene call, TRBD1, has no DNA to confirm it. CDR3 length equals 14 residues. Germline V gene sequence: CDR1 MNHNY, CDR2 SVGAGI (reference sequence). This CDR3 is CASSKGTGGGEQYF.

The chain combines TRBV29-1 with TRBJ1-1; TCRdb designates TRBD1, a call that cannot be tested without DNA. Germline lookup yields CDR1 SQVTM and CDR2 ANQGSEA. The CDR3 is 13 residues long. CDR3 loop: CSVVGGGWTEAFF.

This clonotype is hyperexpanded by frequency. The chain couples TRBV29-1 to TRBJ1-1; TCRdb's D gene call, TRBD1, goes unchecked for lack of DNA. The CDR3 has 13 amino acids. The V gene's germline CDR1 is SQVTM and CDR2 ANQGSEA. The CDR3 sequence is CSVTGPMNTEAFF.

This clonotype is called medium-sized based on its frequency. This sequence joins TRBV5-6 and TRBJ2-7; the TRBD1 assignment by TCRdb is unverifiable without DNA. There are 14 residues in the CDR3. Germline V lookup: CDR1 SGHDT, CDR2 YYEEEE. The CDR3 loop reads CASSRGDRAYEQYF.

The V gene is TRBV6-5, the J gene TRBJ2-7. Germline loops: CDR1 MNHEY, CDR2 SVGAGI. This CDR3 has 15 amino acids. CDR3 loop: CASSYGRAGYYEQYF.

Frequency places this clonotype as medium-sized. The rearrangement uses TRBV28 and TRBJ1-6. Germline assignment: CDR1 MDHEN and CDR2 SYDVKM. CDR3 length: 15 residues. The CDR3: CASSADWSTAAPLHF.

This chain links TRBV29-1 with TRBJ2-5; no DNA is available, so the TRBD1 call from TCRdb remains unchecked. From germline, CDR1 is SQVTM and CDR2 ANQGSEA. The CDR3 has 14 amino acids. Here the CDR3 reads CSVVRTGGRETQYF.

In terms of frequency, this clonotype is medium-sized (0.01 to 0.1%). This chain links TRBV5-5 with TRBJ2-4; TCRdb selects TRBD1, and the lack of DNA leaves this call unchecked. From germline, CDR1 is SGHKS and CDR2 YYEKEE (reference sequence). This CDR3 region has 15 residues. The CDR3 reads CASSLETGSGNIQYF.

In terms of frequency, this clonotype is medium-sized. This chain uses TRBV18 with TRBJ2-7. The CDR3 totals 14 residues. In germline, CDR1 is KGHSH, CDR2 LQKENI. The CDR3 is CASSPTSLMGEQYF.

J is TRBJ2-2 and V is TRBV10-3; TCRdb selects TRBD1, and the lack of DNA leaves this call unchecked. The CDR3 contains 18 residues. The V gene's germline CDR1 is ENHRY and CDR2 SYGVKD. The CDR3 loop is CASSRQGATSANTGELFF.

This clonotype ranks as medium-sized in terms of frequency. The genes are TRBV18 and TRBJ1-1; TCRdb's assignment of TRBD1 cannot be checked, as there is no DNA. Germline CDR1 and CDR2: KGHSH and LQKENI. The CDR3 consists of 15 residues. This CDR3 is CASSPPGLGGTEAFF.

This clonotype is called medium-sized based on its frequency. CDR3 sequence reads: CASSLEGQSYGYTF. The J gene is TRBJ1-2, the V gene TRBV5-1; absent DNA, TCRdb's TRBD1 call cannot be checked. The CDR3 length is 14 residues. Per germline, CDR1 SGHRS and CDR2 YFSETQ.

Considering frequency, this clonotype is medium-sized. The chain recombines TRBV5-1 with TRBJ1-1; TCRdb's D call of TRBD1 is untestable without DNA. CDR1 SGHRS and CDR2 YFSETQ come from the germline V gene. This CDR3 has 13 amino acids. CDR3 sequence: CASSPQGETEAFF.

This clonotype counts as medium-sized (0.01 to 0.1%) by frequency. The rearrangement uses TRBV24-1 and TRBJ2-2. CDR1 is KGHDR, CDR2 SFDVKD, per germline. The CDR3 spans 13 residues. The CDR3 loop is CATSVTNTGELFF.

By frequency, this clonotype is medium-sized (0.01 to 0.1%). The chain links TRBV20-1 to TRBJ2-3. The CDR3 is 14 residues long. Germline V lookup: CDR1 DFQATT, CDR2 SNEGSKA (reference sequence). CDR3: CSARIPGLTDTQYF.

The J gene is TRBJ1-2, the V gene TRBV29-1; TCRdb selects TRBD1, and the lack of DNA leaves this call unchecked. The germline V gene has CDR1 SQVTM and CDR2 ANQGSEA. This CDR3 has 14 residues. Here the CDR3 reads CSVVGTGGSYGYTF.

The V and J genes are TRBV27 and TRBJ1-3. The CDR3 loop spans 15 amino acids. CDR1 and CDR2 (germline): MNHEY, SMNVEV (reference sequence). CDR3 residues: CASSVGEETGNTIYF.

The chain recombines TRBV12-3 or TRBV12-4 with TRBJ2-3; TCRdb calls TRBD1, which cannot be checked without DNA. This CDR3 is built from 18 residues. This CDR3 is CASSLARGQGKGTDTQYF.

V is TRBV29-1 and J is TRBJ1-5. Germline V gives CDR1 SQVTM, CDR2 ANQGSEA. The CDR3 loop spans 13 amino acids. CDR3 loop: CSVAGNSNQPQHF.

This clonotype shows up as medium-sized by frequency. V is TRBV4-2 and J is TRBJ2-1; TCRdb reports TRBD2, a call that lacks DNA to check it against. The CDR3 length is 15 residues. The germline CDR1 and CDR2 sequences are LGHNA and YNFKEQ. The CDR3 spells CASSQEAGGPNEQFF.